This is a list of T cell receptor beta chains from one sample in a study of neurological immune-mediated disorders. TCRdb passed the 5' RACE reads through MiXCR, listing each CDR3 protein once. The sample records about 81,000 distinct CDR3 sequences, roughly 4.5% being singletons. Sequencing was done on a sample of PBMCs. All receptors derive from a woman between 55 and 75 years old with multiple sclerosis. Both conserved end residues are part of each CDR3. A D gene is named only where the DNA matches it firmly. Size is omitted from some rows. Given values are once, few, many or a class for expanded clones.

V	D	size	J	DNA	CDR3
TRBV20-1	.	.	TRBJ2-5	TGCAGTGCTAGTATTGGGGCACCCAGGGAGACCCAGTACTTC	CSASIGAPRETQYF
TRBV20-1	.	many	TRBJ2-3	TGCAGTGCTAGTTTAGGTTCGGGAGATACGCAGTATTTT	CSASLGSGDTQYF
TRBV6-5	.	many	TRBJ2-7	TGTGCCAGCAGTTACGACGGTTACGAGCAGTACTTC	CASSYDGYEQYF
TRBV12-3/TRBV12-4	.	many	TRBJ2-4	TGTGCCAGTAGCCAACAGTGGGACAAAAACATTCAGTACTTC	CASSQQWDKNIQYF
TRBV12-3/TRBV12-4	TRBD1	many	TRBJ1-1	TGTGCCAGCAGTAAGGACAGGGGCCTCGGGAACACTGAAGCTTTCTTT	CASSKDRGLGNTEAFF
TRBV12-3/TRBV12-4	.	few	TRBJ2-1	TGTGCCAGCAGATCCGGGACCTCCAATGAGCAGTTCTTC	CASRSGTSNEQFF
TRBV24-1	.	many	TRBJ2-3	TGTGCCACCAGTGATCCCGGGCAAGATACGCAGTATTTT	CATSDPGQDTQYF
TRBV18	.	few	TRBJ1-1	TGTGCCAGCTCGCCCAGGGAGGACACTGAAGCTTTCTTT	CASSPREDTEAFF
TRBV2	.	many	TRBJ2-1	TGTGCCAGCAGTGGCAGGGGAAAAACGGGTGCCTACAATGAGCAGTTCTTC	CASSGRGKTGAYNEQFF
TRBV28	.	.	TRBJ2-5	TGTGCCAGCAGGTTGGGCCAGGCAGGGGAGACCCAGTACTTC	CASRLGQAGETQYF
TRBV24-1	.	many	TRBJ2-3	TGTGCCACCAGTGACGCTGGGCTCACAGATACGCAGTATTTT	CATSDAGLTDTQYF
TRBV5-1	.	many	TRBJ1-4	TGCGCCAGCAGTCCTTTGACAGCAACTAATGAAAAACTGTTTTTT	CASSPLTATNEKLFF
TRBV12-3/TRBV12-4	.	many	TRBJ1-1	TGTGCCAGCAGTCTTTCAGGAGGAATGAACACTGAAGCTTTCTTT	CASSLSGGMNTEAFF
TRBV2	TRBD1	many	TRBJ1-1	TGTGCCAGAACAGGGGTAGCTTTCTTT	CARTGVAFF
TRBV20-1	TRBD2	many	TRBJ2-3	TGCAGTGCAAGACTAGCGGGGGGACCAAGCACAGATACGCAGTATTTT	CSARLAGGPSTDTQYF
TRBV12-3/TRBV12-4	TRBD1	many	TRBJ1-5	TGTGCCAGCAGTCAGGGGGCCGGCCTAAGTTCCCAGCATTTT	CASSQGAGLSSQHF
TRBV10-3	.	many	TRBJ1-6	TGTGCCATCAGAGACTCCTATAATTCACCCCTCCACTTT	CAIRDSYNSPLHF
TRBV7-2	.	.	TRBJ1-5	TGTGCCAGCAGCCCGGGAAAGGGTCTAAGCAATCAGCCCCAGCATTTT	CASSPGKGLSNQPQHF
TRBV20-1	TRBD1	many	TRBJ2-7	TGCAGTGCTAGAGATCTCAGGACAGGGCGAGAGGAGCAGTACTTC	CSARDLRTGREEQYF
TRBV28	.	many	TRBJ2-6	TGTGCCAGCAGTCAACAGGAGATCGCTGGGGCCAACGTCCTGACTTTC	CASSQQEIAGANVLTF
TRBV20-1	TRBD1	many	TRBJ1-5	TGCAGTGCAAGTACAGGGGTCGGCGGCAATCAGCCCCAGCATTTT	CSASTGVGGNQPQHF
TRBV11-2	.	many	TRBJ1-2	TGTGCCAGCAGCTTAGAAGGCCGGTTCTATGGCTACACCTTC	CASSLEGRFYGYTF